This T cell receptor beta chain was recovered during a study of blood T cell repertoires in COVID-19. TCRdb keeps only in-frame clones here, not all; method: immunoSEQ multiplex PCR. Among hundreds of thousands of clones listed, about 90% were seen once. This study enrolled people aged about 18 to 100 from 24 US geographic areas. V gave up 4 bases and J gave up 2 bases; unmatched junction bases: 8. The CDR3 has 15 residues. Per the germline V gene, CDR1 is SGHRS and CDR2 is YFSETQ. The chain links TRBV5-1 to TRBJ2-5; TRBD1 aligns across 7 bases. The clonotype comes from a woman in her 30s who had recovered from COVID-19. What was sequenced was PBMCs or T cells enriched from blood (not recorded which). The CDR3 nucleotides are TGCGCCAGCAGCCTCTCCCCGGGACAGCAAGAGACCCAGTACTTC. Its protein product is CASSLSPGQQETQYF.